The rows below give T cell receptor beta chains drawn from one sample of a study of memory CD4+ T cells and cytomegalovirus serostatus. Profiling relied on immunoSEQ multiplex PCR, and the TCRdb table lists in-frame clones only, not all of them. The profile shows tens of thousands of clones, about four fifths of them singletons. The sequenced sample consisted of memory CD4+ T cells from blood. These receptors were collected from an adult in good health and CMV-seronegative. The CDR3 runs from the conserved cysteine through the conserved F or W. A D gene is named only where the DNA matches it firmly. Not all rows give a size; the values are once, few, many and, for expanded clones, a class.

J: TRBJ1-1; size: -; D: TRBD1; V: TRBV7-6; DNA: TGTGCCAGCAGCCATGACAGGGGGGAGGCTTTCTTT; CDR3: CASSHDRGEAFF
J: TRBJ2-3; size: -; D: -; V: TRBV7-3; DNA: TGTGCCAGCAGCTCCCCCGAGGGGCGGGGAGCAGATACGCAGTATTTT; CDR3: CASSSPEGRGADTQYF
J: TRBJ2-7; size: -; D: TRBD1; V: TRBV6-6; DNA: TGTGCCAGCAGCGCTCGAGCCGGGACAGGGGGTTCCGAGCAGTACTTC; CDR3: CASSARAGTGGSEQYF
J: TRBJ2-5; size: -; D: -; V: TRBV30; DNA: TGTGCCTGGAGTGGTAGAGAGACCCAGTACTTC; CDR3: CAWSGRETQYF
J: TRBJ1-1; size: few; D: TRBD1; V: TRBV5-6; DNA: TGTGCCAGCAGCCCGGGGACAGGGGAGGTAAAATACACTGAAGCTTTCTTT; CDR3: CASSPGTGEVKYTEAFF
J: TRBJ1-5; size: -; D: -; V: TRBV6-6; DNA: TGTGCCAGCAGTTTTTCAAATCAGCCCCAGCATTTT; CDR3: CASSFSNQPQHF
J: TRBJ2-7; size: -; D: -; V: TRBV28; DNA: TGTGCCAGCAGTTTGGGGGGCTCCTACGAGCAGTACTTC; CDR3: CASSLGGSYEQYF
J: TRBJ2-7; size: once; D: -; V: TRBV18; DNA: TGTGCCAGCTCACCCCGACTAGAGGACGAGCAGTACTTC; CDR3: CASSPRLEDEQYF
J: TRBJ2-3; size: -; D: TRBD1; V: TRBV2; DNA: TGTGCCAGCAGGGGTGACAGGGGTCGGGGAGATACGCAGTATTTT; CDR3: CASRGDRGRGDTQYF
J: TRBJ2-1; size: -; D: -; V: TRBV7-9; DNA: TGTGCCAGCAGCTTAGCGGGACAATACAATGAGCAGTTCTTC; CDR3: CASSLAGQYNEQFF
J: TRBJ2-1; size: -; D: -; V: TRBV2; DNA: TGTGCCAGCAGTGACAGCGAGTCCAACAATGAGCAGTTCTTC; CDR3: CASSDSESNNEQFF
J: TRBJ1-4; size: once; D: -; V: TRBV30; DNA: TGTGCCTGGAGTGAGGGGTTCTCCGCTAATGAAAAACTGTTTTTT; CDR3: CAWSEGFSANEKLFF
J: TRBJ2-1; size: -; D: TRBD1; V: TRBV5-6; DNA: TGTGCCAGCAGCTTGGATGTGGGACAGGGGGCAGGTGAGCAGTTCTTC; CDR3: CASSLDVGQGAGEQFF
J: TRBJ1-5; size: -; D: -; V: TRBV11-2; DNA: TGTGCCAGCAGCTTTAATAGCAATCAGCCCCAGCATTTT; CDR3: CASSFNSNQPQHF
J: TRBJ2-2; size: -; D: TRBD2; V: TRBV5-1; DNA: TGCGCCAGCAGCGCCACAACTAGCGGCGGGGAGCTGTTTTTT; CDR3: CASSATTSGGELFF
J: TRBJ1-3; size: -; D: -; V: TRBV5-8; DNA: TGTGCCAGTTCATCTGGAAACACCATATATTTT; CDR3: CASSSGNTIYF
J: TRBJ1-3; size: -; D: -; V: TRBV27; DNA: TGTGCCAGCAGTACCACGTTCTCTGGAAACACCATATATTTT; CDR3: CASSTTFSGNTIYF
J: TRBJ2-3; size: -; D: -; V: TRBV5-4; DNA: TGTGCCAGCAGCTTGGCAGGGGCCGCAGATACGCAGTATTTT; CDR3: CASSLAGAADTQYF
J: TRBJ2-7; size: -; D: -; V: TRBV13; DNA: TGTGCCAGCAGCCCCTCCGGCTACGAGCAGTACTTC; CDR3: CASSPSGYEQYF
J: TRBJ1-4; size: -; D: TRBD1; V: TRBV4-1; DNA: TGCGCCAGCAGCACCCCGGGACAGGCGCCTAATGAAAAACTGTTTTTT; CDR3: CASSTPGQAPNEKLFF
J: TRBJ1-3; size: few; D: -; V: TRBV12-5; DNA: TGTGCTAGTGGTTTGAGGGGAATTGGAAACACCATATATTTT; CDR3: CASGLRGIGNTIYF
J: TRBJ2-3; size: -; D: -; V: TRBV15; DNA: TGTGCCACCAGCAGTCGACGGTTGGACACAGATACGCAGTATTTT; CDR3: CATSSRRLDTDTQYF
J: TRBJ2-3; size: -; D: -; V: TRBV5-8; DNA: TGTGCCAGCAGCTTCGACGTAGCAGATACGCAGTATTTT; CDR3: CASSFDVADTQYF
J: TRBJ2-5; size: -; D: -; V: TRBV14; DNA: TGTGCCAGCAGCCGAACCGGGACTGCCGTCCGAGTTGGTGAGACCCAGTACTTC; CDR3: CASSRTGTAVRVGETQYF
J: TRBJ2-2; size: -; D: -; V: TRBV5-1; DNA: TGCGCCAGCAGCTTGGGGCTCCTGAACACCGGGGAGCTGTTTTTT; CDR3: CASSLGLLNTGELFF
J: TRBJ1-4; size: -; D: TRBD1; V: TRBV19; DNA: TGTGCCAGTAGAATGACAGGGATTGTTGAAAAACTGTTTTTT; CDR3: CASRMTGIVEKLFF
J: TRBJ1-2; size: once; D: TRBD1; V: TRBV27; DNA: TGTGCCAGCAGTTTATATACGGGACAGGGAAGACCTAACTATGGCTACACCTTC; CDR3: CASSLYTGQGRPNYGYTF
J: TRBJ1-1; size: -; D: -; V: TRBV6-5; DNA: TGTGCCAGCAGGGCAGCCGGACGGCGGAACACTGAAGCTTTCTTT; CDR3: CASRAAGRRNTEAFF
J: TRBJ2-6; size: -; D: -; V: TRBV18; DNA: TGTGCCAGCTCACTCTCTCCGACCCCCTCTGGGGCCAACGTCCTGACTTTC; CDR3: CASSLSPTPSGANVLTF
J: TRBJ1-3; size: -; D: -; V: TRBV18; DNA: TGTGCCAGCTTGAGTGGGGAAAGGAACACCATATATTTT; CDR3: CASLSGERNTIYF
J: TRBJ2-2; size: once; D: -; V: TRBV9; DNA: TGTGCCAGCAGTGTCCGGGGGGCAAAGACCGGGGAGCTGTTTTTT; CDR3: CASSVRGAKTGELFF
J: TRBJ2-1; size: -; D: TRBD2; V: TRBV11-1; DNA: TGTGCCAGCAGCTTAGGGACTAGCGGATACAATGAGCAGTTCTTC; CDR3: CASSLGTSGYNEQFF
J: TRBJ1-4; size: -; D: -; V: TRBV9; DNA: TGTGCCAGCAGCGTAAGGGGCAGTCCAACTAATGAAAAACTGTTTTTT; CDR3: CASSVRGSPTNEKLFF
J: TRBJ1-2; size: few; D: -; V: TRBV27; DNA: TGTGCCAGCAGTCCCCGAAGGGGAGGGAGTGGCTACACCTTC; CDR3: CASSPRRGGSGYTF
J: TRBJ2-7; size: -; D: TRBD1; V: TRBV5-1; DNA: TGCGCCAGCAACGAGGGACAGACCTACGAGCAGTACTTC; CDR3: CASNEGQTYEQYF
J: TRBJ2-1; size: -; D: TRBD1; V: TRBV11-3; DNA: TGTGCCAGCAGTCAGGGAACCGGGACAGGGGGACGGAATGAGCAGTTCTTC; CDR3: CASSQGTGTGGRNEQFF
J: TRBJ1-1; size: -; D: -; V: TRBV12-5; DNA: TGTGCTAGTGGAACCCCCACTGAAGCTTTCTTT; CDR3: CASGTPTEAFF
J: TRBJ1-6; size: -; D: -; V: TRBV4-2; DNA: TGTGCCAGCAGCCAAGAGCCCCGGGGGGGGAATAATTCACCCCTCCACTTT; CDR3: CASSQEPRGGNNSPLHF
J: TRBJ1-1; size: -; D: -; V: TRBV18; DNA: TGTGCCAGCTCACCACAGGGGGGAGGTTTAGAAGCTTTCTTT; CDR3: CASSPQGGGLEAFF
J: TRBJ2-6; size: once; D: -; V: TRBV5-1; DNA: TGCGCCAGCAGCTTTGACAGCTCTGGGGCCAACGTCCTGACTTTC; CDR3: CASSFDSSGANVLTF
J: TRBJ1-2; size: -; D: TRBD1; V: TRBV5-6; DNA: TGTGCCAGCAGCCCCTCCGCTGGCCAGGGGGTAAGGTATGGCTACACCTTC; CDR3: CASSPSAGQGVRYGYTF
J: TRBJ2-3; size: -; D: -; V: TRBV20-1; DNA: TGCAGTGCCGTGAGAGATACGCAGTATTTT; CDR3: CSAVRDTQYF
J: TRBJ1-5; size: few; D: TRBD1; V: TRBV6-1; DNA: TGTGCCAGCAGCGGGGACAGGGGAAATCAGCCCCAGCATTTT; CDR3: CASSGDRGNQPQHF
J: TRBJ2-3; size: -; D: TRBD2; V: TRBV7-2; DNA: TGTGCCAGCAGCTTAGAGGTCGGGAGGGTAAATACGCAGTATTTT; CDR3: CASSLEVGRVNTQYF
J: TRBJ2-3; size: -; D: -; V: TRBV27; DNA: TGTGCCAGCAGTGTTGGGTACAGCCTGAGCACAGATACGCAGTATTTT; CDR3: CASSVGYSLSTDTQYF
J: TRBJ2-3; size: -; D: TRBD1; V: TRBV28; DNA: TGTGCCACTAAGACAGGGGTAGCCACAGATACGCAGTATTTT; CDR3: CATKTGVATDTQYF
J: TRBJ2-5; size: few; D: TRBD1; V: TRBV6-1; DNA: TGTGCCACCTTGTTCTACAGGGGACAAGAGACCCAGTACTTC; CDR3: CATLFYRGQETQYF
J: TRBJ1-2; size: once; D: -; V: TRBV20-1; DNA: TGCAGTGCTCCACGGACGGGTGGCTACACCTTC; CDR3: CSAPRTGGYTF
J: TRBJ1-1; size: -; D: -; V: TRBV6-1; DNA: TGTGCCAGCCTAAGGGGGTGGATGGACACTGAAGCTTTCTTT; CDR3: CASLRGWMDTEAFF
J: TRBJ1-3; size: -; D: TRBD1; V: TRBV5-1; DNA: TGCGCCAGCAGTCCCGGGACAGATGGAAACACCATATATTTT; CDR3: CASSPGTDGNTIYF